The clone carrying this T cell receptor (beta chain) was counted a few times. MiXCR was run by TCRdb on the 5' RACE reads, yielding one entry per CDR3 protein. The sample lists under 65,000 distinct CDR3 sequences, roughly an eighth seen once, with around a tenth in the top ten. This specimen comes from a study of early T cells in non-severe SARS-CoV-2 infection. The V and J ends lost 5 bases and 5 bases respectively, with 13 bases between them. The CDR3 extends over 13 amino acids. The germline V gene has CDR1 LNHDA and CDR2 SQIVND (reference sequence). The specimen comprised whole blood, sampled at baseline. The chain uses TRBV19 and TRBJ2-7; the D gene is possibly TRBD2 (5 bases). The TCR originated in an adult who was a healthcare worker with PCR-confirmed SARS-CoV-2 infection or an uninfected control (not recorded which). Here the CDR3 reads CASSLWSGNEQYF. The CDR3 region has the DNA TGTGCCAGTAGTCTCTGGTCGGGGAACGAGCAGTACTTC.